The 9 T cell receptor beta chains below all came from one sample that was sequenced in a study of long-term antiretroviral therapy in people with HIV. immunoSEQ v3.0 was run at survey level. The data were produced by immunoSEQ multiplex PCR, yet TCRdb's version contains in-frame clones alone and is incomplete. The sample has some 18,000 clones; more than 70% are singletons. The sequencing used unsorted PBMCs, collected 0.1 years before starting antiretroviral therapy. Source of these receptors: a man between 18 and 29 years old with HIV.

The rearrangement links TRBV30 to TRBJ2-3, with a weak D call TRBD2 (5 bases). Germline loops: CDR1 GTSNPN, CDR2 SVGIG (reference sequence). CDR3 length equals 13 residues. Trimming took off 6 bases at V and 2 bases at J, with 12 bases between the two ends. CDR3 DNA: TGTGCCTGCCTTAGCGAAAACACAGATACGCAGTATTTT. It is translated as CACLSENTDTQYF.

The chain carries TRBV5-1 and TRBJ2-7, with D possibly matching TRBD1 (6 bases). Trimming cost V 7 bases and J 3 bases, with 14 bases left between them. Germline V gene sequence: CDR1 SGHRS, CDR2 YFSETQ. The CDR3 is 13 residues long. CDR3 bases: TGCGCCAGCGGAATTGGACAGTACTACGAGCAGTACTTC. Translated: CASGIGQYYEQYF.

This clone came up once. The V call is TRBV11-2, the J call TRBJ2-7, with D possibly matching TRBD1 (5 bases). In germline, CDR1 is SGHAT, CDR2 FQNNGV. V was pared by 1 base and J by 6 bases, with 10 bases between. The CDR3 extends over 13 amino acids. CDR3 amino acids: CASSLGQPGEQYF. CDR3 nucleotide sequence: TGTGCCAGCAGCTTAGGACAGCCGGGCGAGCAGTACTTC.

This clone was observed a few times. This rearrangement joins TRBV6-1 to TRBJ2-7; 12 bases align to TRBD2. CDR3 size: 15 residues. V shed 2 bases and J 4 bases; nucleotides not matched to a gene: 3. The germline V gene has CDR1 MNHNS and CDR2 SASEGT. Here the CDR3 reads CASSESTSGSYEQYF. Here the CDR3 DNA reads TGTGCCAGCAGTGAATCGACTAGCGGGAGTTACGAGCAGTACTTC.

V gene TRBV10-3 combines with J gene TRBJ1-1, with 9 positions matching TRBD1. Germline CDR1 reads ENHRY; CDR2 reads SYGVKD. The CDR3 sequence is 15 residues long. V was clipped by 6 bases and J by 4 bases; unmatched bases: 9. CDR3: CAIRGDREEGTEAFF. CDR3 in DNA: TGTGCCATCAGGGGGGACAGGGAAGAGGGCACTGAAGCTTTCTTT.

The chain is built from TRBV7-6 and TRBJ2-1; no clear D gene. Germline CDR1 and CDR2: SGHVS and FNYEAQ. This CDR3 contains 17 residues. The germline V and J ends were trimmed by 5 bases and 6 bases, with 23 bases remaining between them. The CDR3 here is CASSVRPTEKPGNEQFF. CDR3 sequence (DNA): TGTGCCAGCAGCGTCCGACCTACAGAAAAACCCGGCAATGAGCAGTTCTTC.

The chain has TRBV11-2 and TRBJ1-2, with D possibly being TRBD1 (6 bases). The length of the CDR3 is 14 residues. V was cut by 5 bases and J by 6 bases, with 16 bases left in between. CDR1 SGHAT and CDR2 FQNNGV come from the germline V gene. Here the CDR3 reads CASSGLQGLDGYTF. CDR3 DNA sequence: TGTGCCAGCAGCGGATTACAGGGTCTCGATGGCTACACCTTC.

The V and J genes are TRBV21-1 and TRBJ1-1. TRBV21-1 is shown as a pseudogene. The CDR3 runs 11 residues. The CDR3 here is CANWTPPEAFF. As DNA, the CDR3 is TGTGCTAATTGGACCCCCCCGGAGGCTTTCTTT.

In its sample, this clone was seen once. This chain connects TRBV15 to TRBJ1-3, with TRBD1 matching 7 bases. The CDR3 is 19 residues long. Germline V CDR1 and CDR2: LNHNV, YYDKDF (reference sequence). The V segment lost 1 base and the J segment 6 bases; nucleotides outside the gene matches: 18. The CDR3 region is CATSRGGTEGSIFANTIYF. CDR3 DNA: TGTGCCACCAGCAGAGGAGGGACAGAAGGGAGTATTTTCGCAAACACCATATATTTT. Filled out from reference TRBV15 and TRBJ1-3, the complete variable domain reads DAMVIQNPRYQVTQFGKPVTLSCSQTLNHNVMYWYQQKSSQAPKLLFHYYDKDFNNEADTPDNFQSRRPNTSFCFLDIRSPGLGDTAMYLCATSRGGTEGSIFANTIYFGEGSWLTVV.